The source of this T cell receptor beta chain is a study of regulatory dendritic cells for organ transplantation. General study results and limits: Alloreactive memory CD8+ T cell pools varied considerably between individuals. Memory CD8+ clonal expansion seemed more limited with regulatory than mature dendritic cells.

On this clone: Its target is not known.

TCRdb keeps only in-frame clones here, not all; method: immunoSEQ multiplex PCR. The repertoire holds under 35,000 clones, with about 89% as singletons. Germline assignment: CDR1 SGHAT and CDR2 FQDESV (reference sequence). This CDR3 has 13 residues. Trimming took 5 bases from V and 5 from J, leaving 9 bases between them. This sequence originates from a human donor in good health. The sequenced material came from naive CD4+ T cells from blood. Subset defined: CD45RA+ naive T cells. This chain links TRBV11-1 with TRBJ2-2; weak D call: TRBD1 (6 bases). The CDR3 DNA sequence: TGTGCCAGCAGCGGGACACGGACCGGGGAGCTGTTTTTT. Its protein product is CASSGTRTGELFF.